This T cell receptor (beta chain) was profiled in a study of cytomegalovirus exposure and HLA in healthy donors. Points on this clone: Its antigen is as yet unknown.

Primers for the PCR totalled 60 Vbeta and 13 Jbeta. The assay was immunoSEQ multiplex PCR, and TCRdb's table has in-frame clones only and misses some. The sample consists of 200,000 to 250,000 clones, 60% to 80% of them appearing once. This CDR3 is 14 amino acids long. Trimming at V came to 5 bases and at J to 2 bases, leaving 6 bases not matched to a gene. Germline-derived CDR1 and CDR2 are MNHEY and SVGAGI. Points from the study as a whole: Several V segments, TRBV6-2 and TRBV6-3 among them, could not be told apart and were dropped. HLA alleles were associated with 15,000 to 20,000 TCR beta sequences in a later analysis at 0.05 false discovery rate.

The receptor was isolated from a male donor in good health and CMV-seronegative. The sequenced material came from PBMCs. The J gene is TRBJ2-7, the V gene TRBV6-5; 7 positions match TRBD1. The CDR3 nucleotides read TGTGCCAGCAGTAAAACAGGGGTACCCTACGAGCAGTACTTC. Protein product: CASSKTGVPYEQYF.